A selection of T cell receptor beta chains follows, all from one sample in a study of OX40 agonist ivuxolimab in advanced cancers. The table came from immunoSEQ multiplex PCR; TCRdb's copy has only in-frame clones and leaves some out. The table lists roughly 64,000 clones, about 83% of them singletons. This specimen consisted of CD4+ or CD8+ T cells sorted from blood, obtained in a trial of the OX40 agonist ivuxolimab. The receptors come from an adult with an advanced solid tumor such as melanoma, head and neck, liver or kidney cancer. The CDR3 runs from the conserved cysteine through the conserved F or W. Each record gives: clone size, J gene, D gene, V gene, CDR3 protein, CDR3 DNA. The D gene is left open where the match is weak. A clone size is listed for some rows: how often the clone was seen (once, few, many), or a class if it is expanded.

once TRBJ2-1 NA TRBV27 CASSLRPSPSYNEQFF TGTGCCAGCAGTTTACGGCCCAGCCCGTCCTACAATGAGCAGTTCTTC
NA TRBJ2-2 NA TRBV7-2 CASSRDGFNTGELFF TGTGCCAGCAGCCGGGACGGCTTTAACACCGGGGAGCTGTTTTTT
NA TRBJ1-2 NA TRBV4-3 CASSQDGSNYGYTF TGCGCCAGCAGCCAAGACGGCAGCAACTATGGCTACACCTTC
NA TRBJ1-5 TRBD1 TRBV2 CASSGTGEHQPQHF TGTGCCAGCAGCGGGACAGGGGAGCATCAGCCCCAGCATTTT
NA TRBJ2-5 NA TRBV9 CASSVGGTQETQYF TGTGCCAGCAGCGTAGGCGGGACTCAAGAGACCCAGTACTTC
NA TRBJ1-5 NA TRBV18 CASSPGQKQPQHF TGTGCCAGCTCTCCCGGACAGAAGCAGCCCCAGCATTTT
NA TRBJ2-5 TRBD1 TRBV5-3 CARSPTGLQETQYF TGTGCCAGAAGCCCGACAGGGCTTCAAGAGACCCAGTACTTC
NA TRBJ2-7 NA TRBV6-5 CASSTSYEQYF TGTGCCAGCAGTACCTCCTACGAGCAGTACTTC
NA TRBJ2-7 NA TRBV7-3 CASSLDDTASSYEQYF TGTGCCAGCAGCTTAGACGACACTGCGAGCTCCTACGAGCAGTACTTC
NA TRBJ2-3 NA TRBV18 CASSPGMGTDTQYF TGTGCCAGCTCACCAGGGATGGGGACAGATACGCAGTATTTT
once TRBJ2-7 NA TRBV30 CAWSISYEQYF TGTGCCTGGAGTATTTCCTACGAGCAGTACTTC
NA TRBJ2-2 NA TRBV5-4 CASSRDRGGVTGELFF TGTGCCAGCAGCAGGGACCGGGGAGGTGTGACCGGGGAGCTGTTTTTT
once TRBJ1-4 NA TRBV2 CASSQQGSTNEKLFF TGTGCCAGCAGCCAACAGGGATCAACTAATGAAAAACTGTTTTTT
once TRBJ2-6 TRBD2 TRBV5-6 CASSWRLAGGSGANVLTF TGTGCCAGCAGCTGGAGACTAGCGGGAGGCTCCGGGGCCAACGTCCTGACTTTC
NA TRBJ2-3 NA TRBV5-1 CASSSGDTQYF TGCGCCAGCAGCTCTGGGGATACGCAGTATTTT
NA TRBJ1-2 NA TRBV11-2 CASSLLVQANYGYTF TGTGCCAGCAGCTTATTAGTACAAGCTAACTATGGCTACACCTTC
once TRBJ1-2 TRBD1 TRBV2 CASSPGTGNYGYTF TGTGCCAGCAGCCCCGGGACAGGGAACTATGGCTACACCTTC
NA TRBJ1-2 NA TRBV7-6 CASSLGVGQSPRGGYTF TGTGCCAGCAGCTTAGGGGTGGGACAATCACCACGCGGTGGCTACACCTTC
NA TRBJ2-7 TRBD2 TRBV2 CASTGGLLYEQYF TGTGCCAGCACGGGGGGACTTCTGTACGAGCAGTACTTC
NA TRBJ2-5 TRBD1 TRBV30 CAWSGQGVETQYF TGTGCCTGGAGTGGACAGGGGGTTGAGACCCAGTACTTC
NA TRBJ2-1 TRBD1 TRBV4-1 CASSQSLTGGFNEQFF TGCGCCAGCAGCCAAAGTCTGACAGGGGGGTTTAATGAGCAGTTCTTC
NA TRBJ1-1 NA TRBV19 CASATRVNTEAFF TGTGCCAGCGCTACTAGAGTGAACACTGAAGCTTTCTTT
NA TRBJ1-5 NA TRBV6-4 CASSDGSGGNQPQHF TGTGCCAGCAGTGACGGGTCAGGGGGCAATCAGCCCCAGCATTTT
NA TRBJ2-7 TRBD2 TRBV7-7 CASSLAGAENQQYF TGTGCTAGCTCATTAGCGGGAGCCGAAAACCAGCAGTACTTC
NA TRBJ2-7 NA TRBV5-6 CASSPGDRRGEQYF TGTGCCAGCAGCCCGGGAGATCGCCGGGGCGAGCAGTACTTC
NA TRBJ2-3 TRBD2 TRBV15 CATGGGRADTQYF TGTGCCACCGGGGGCGGGAGGGCCGATACGCAGTATTTT
NA TRBJ2-7 NA TRBV27 CASSLSRLPYYEQYF TGTGCCAGCAGTTTATCCCGGCTGCCTTACTACGAGCAGTACTTC
few TRBJ1-3 NA TRBV30 CAWSVGRRDSGNTIYF TGTGCCTGGAGTGTAGGCAGGCGAGACTCTGGAAACACCATATATTTT
NA TRBJ2-7 NA TRBV4-2 CASSQVGDSEQYF TGTGCCAGCAGCCAAGTCGGGGACTCCGAGCAGTACTTC
NA TRBJ2-5 TRBD1 TRBV4-2 CASSQGGTVQETQYF TGTGCCAGCAGCCAAGGTGGGACAGTGCAAGAGACCCAGTACTTC
NA TRBJ2-1 NA TRBV4-3 CASSQEAGGYNEQFF TGCGCCAGCAGCCAAGAGGCAGGGGGGTACAATGAGCAGTTCTTC
once TRBJ1-6 TRBD1 TRBV19 CASSMGRTGNSPLHF TGTGCCAGTAGTATGGGGCGGACAGGGAATTCACCCCTCCACTTT
NA TRBJ1-1 NA TRBV30 CAWRMNTEAFF TGTGCCTGGAGGATGAACACTGAAGCTTTCTTT
NA TRBJ2-7 NA TRBV4-1 CASSQDPTGQTYEQYF TGCGCCAGCAGCCAAGATCCTACAGGGCAGACCTACGAGCAGTACTTC
NA TRBJ2-3 TRBD2 TRBV7-9 CASSSRLAGGPIADTQYF TGTGCCAGCAGCTCCAGACTAGCGGGGGGGCCTATCGCAGATACGCAGTATTTT
NA TRBJ2-1 TRBD2 TRBV29-1 CSVEERGGLVQFF TGCAGCGTTGAGGAACGGGGGGGCCTCGTGCAGTTCTTC
NA TRBJ1-1 NA TRBV29-1 CSVATLTMDNTEAFF TGCAGCGTTGCTACGTTGACAATGGACAACACTGAAGCTTTCTTT
NA TRBJ1-2 NA TRBV5-1 CASSPTTDSSGGYTF TGCGCCAGCAGCCCAACGACGGATTCGAGCGGTGGCTACACCTTC
NA TRBJ2-5 NA TRBV18 CASSPGEKTQYF TGTGCCAGCTCACCGGGGGAAAAGACCCAGTACTTC
NA TRBJ2-1 NA TRBV4-2 CASSQDIAASYNEQFF TGTGCCAGCAGCCAAGATATAGCGGCCTCCTACAATGAGCAGTTCTTC
once TRBJ1-4 NA TRBV28 CASSSPGGEKLFF TGTGCCAGCAGCTCCCCCGGGGGTGAAAAACTGTTTTTT